These T cell receptor beta chains were read from a single sample in a study of T-cell memory formation after mild COVID-19. TCRdb reprocessed the 5' RACE reads with MiXCR, giving one entry per CDR3 protein. The sample has a few hundred thousand distinct CDR3 sequences, nearly 25% seen once. Material: PBMCs or a T cell subset sorted from them (not recorded which). The receptors here all came from an adult woman who had mild COVID-19 (a few samples of this study predate the infection). Cell type and time point are not known. The CDR3 runs from the conserved cysteine through the conserved F or W. Fields, in order: V gene, J gene, CDR3 protein.

>TRBV2|TRBJ1-2
CASSNYLHRANYGYTF
>TRBV20-1|TRBJ2-1
CSARALSGGTYNEQFF
>TRBV12-3/TRBV12-4|TRBJ1-4
CASSNRVWDEKLFF
>TRBV5-6|TRBJ2-6
CASSLVVGISVLTF
>TRBV20-1|TRBJ1-4
CSARVGGTTNEKLFF
>TRBV7-8|TRBJ2-7
CASSLALSGKAGEQYF
>TRBV5-1|TRBJ1-1
CASSLRKGTEAFF
>TRBV5-1|TRBJ2-3
CASTDGGSTDTQYF
>TRBV2|TRBJ1-2
CASSYRGEDYGYTF
>TRBV7-9|TRBJ2-5
CASSYGAPGETQYF
>TRBV5-1|TRBJ2-5
CASSLVPRDPTQYF
>TRBV12-3/TRBV12-4|TRBJ2-3
CASSLIVGGTDTQYF
>TRBV10-2|TRBJ2-5
CASGGYSGETQYF
>TRBV6-5|TRBJ1-5
CASSSQDPTPNQPQHF
>TRBV4-1|TRBJ1-4
CASSQATGEKLFF
>TRBV5-5|TRBJ2-5
CASSLLTGVETQYF
>TRBV7-9|TRBJ2-3
CASSPAGAGTDTQYF
>TRBV9|TRBJ2-2
CASSVGMEGTGELFF
>TRBV12-3/TRBV12-4|TRBJ2-3
CASSLSGPGTGSKRDSYF
>TRBV6-1|TRBJ1-2
CASSDWTGAGGGYTF
>TRBV5-1|TRBJ1-4
CASSRRQGLNEKLFF
>TRBV20-1|TRBJ1-2
CSATFGTVLTFVYGYTF
>TRBV29-1|TRBJ2-6
CSVALGGLSGANVLTF
>TRBV12-3/TRBV12-4|TRBJ1-5
CASTALPYQPQHF
>TRBV15|TRBJ2-2
CATSRDSIGPSTGELFF
>TRBV7-9|TRBJ1-1
CASSLLGQGTNTEAFF
>TRBV5-1|TRBJ2-1
CASSTGQGNYNEQFF
>TRBV20-1|TRBJ2-7
CSARISYEQYF
>TRBV12-3/TRBV12-4|TRBJ1-1
CASSLGQGYTEAFF
>TRBV6-1|TRBJ1-1
CASSVVGSNTEAFF
>TRBV5-1|TRBJ1-1
CASSDIMTGTEAFF
>TRBV5-1|TRBJ1-2
CASSLGWGGDNYGYTF
>TRBV20-1|TRBJ2-5
CSAKRARAPIF
>TRBV3-1|TRBJ2-7
CASSLTPREQYF
>TRBV20-1|TRBJ2-7
CSANRQDYEQYF
>TRBV6-1|TRBJ2-3
CASSAGTSGGAPHF
>TRBV12-3/TRBV12-4|TRBJ2-3
CASTPPGSSTDTQYF
>TRBV7-3|TRBJ2-2
CASSPEGVWGLNTGELFF
>TRBV12-3/TRBV12-4|TRBJ1-6
CASSGTGTLSSPLHF
>TRBV12-3/TRBV12-4|TRBJ2-1
CASSPRLGSGDYNEQFF
>TRBV7-2|TRBJ2-7
CASRSQLAGVGQQYF
>TRBV20-1|TRBJ2-1
CSASHRPRGNEQFF
>TRBV2|TRBJ1-1
CASERDTEAFF
>TRBV2|TRBJ2-3
CASMTLAGAVRDTQYF
>TRBV5-6|TRBJ2-7
CASSLGRDRVTEQYF
>TRBV4-2|TRBJ2-7
CASSQGTMTYEQYF